This passage covers 16 T cell receptor beta chains from one sample sequenced in a study of T cells in Graves' hyperthyroidism and ophthalmopathy. Amplification yielded TCR beta CDR3 regions, with RNA transcripts as the source. An initial round of RT-PCR targeting the TCR CDR3 relied on the HTBI primer set. TCRdb ran MiXCR on the multiplex PCR reads and lists one entry per CDR3 protein. The sample holds approximately 640,000 distinct CDR3 sequences; under 20% are singletons and the top ten take less than 4.5%. The sequenced sample was blood. Receptors originate from a woman in her twenties or thirties with Graves' hyperthyroidism.

A remark on this clonotype: This may be a read error: a much more frequent sequence differs by one nucleotide. The CDR3 carries no conserved terminal phenylalanine or tryptophan, so it likely arises from a read error. The rearrangement links TRBV28 to TRBJ2-5; 8 bases match TRBD1. The CDR3 is 16 amino acids. Trimming at V came to 6 bases and at J to 1 base, leaving 10 bases not matched to a gene. Germline assignment: CDR1 MDHEN and CDR2 SYDVKM. CDR3 amino acids: CASSLARGPRQETQYC. For the CDR3, the DNA is TGTGCCAGCAGCTTAGCCAGGGGGCCTCGCCAAGAGACCCAGTACTGC.

This clonotype has just a few counts. The chain has TRBV19 and TRBJ2-7, with 8 bases fitting TRBD2. V was clipped by 4 bases and J by 7 bases; unmatched bases: 12. Germline CDR1 LNHDA, CDR2 SQIVND (reference sequence). The CDR3 is made up of 15 amino acids. As DNA, the CDR3 is TGTGCCAGTAGTACCCAAGCGGGAGTCTTAGAGGAGCAGTACTTC. It translates to CASSTQAGVLEEQYF. The full variable domain, completed using reference TRBV19 and TRBJ2-7, is DGGITQSPKYLFRKEGQNVTLSCEQNLNHDAMYWYRQDPGQGLRLIYYSQIVNDFQKGDIAEGYSVSREKKESFPLTVTSAQKNPTAFYLCASSTQAGVLEEQYFGPGTRLTVT.

This clonotype has ten or more counts. This sequence joins TRBV3-1 and TRBJ1-5, with unresolved D. V lost 8 bases, J lost 4 bases, and 9 bases lay in between. Germline CDR1 reads LGHDT; CDR2 reads YNNKEL (reference sequence). The CDR3 sequence is 12 residues long. CDR3 bases: TGTGCCAGCGGACGACTGAATCAGCCCCAGCATTTT. As protein: CASGRLNQPQHF.

This clonotype showed up many times. The CDR3 nucleotides read TGTGCCAGCAGCCCAACAGGCCCTGTTTCCAATGAGCAGTTCTTC. Translation: CASSPTGPVSNEQFF. This rearrangement joins TRBV3-1 to TRBJ2-1, with D perhaps TRBD1 (5 bases). V lost 4 bases, J lost 6 bases, and 16 bases lay in between. The germline V gene encodes CDR1 LGHDT and CDR2 YNNKEL (reference sequence). This CDR3 region has 15 residues.

V is TRBV15 and J is TRBJ2-4; the D is unclear. This CDR3 contains 15 residues. Trimming removed 4 bases at V and 0 bases at J, with 10 bases between. Per the germline V gene, CDR1 is LNHNV and CDR2 is YYDKDF (reference sequence). The CDR3 loop reads CATSKLDIAKNIQYF. CDR3 DNA sequence: TGTGCCACCAGCAAGCTCGACATAGCCAAAAACATTCAGTACTTC.

V is TRBV11-2 and J is TRBJ2-6; possibly TRBD1 for D (6 bases). CDR1 and CDR2 (germline): SGHAT, FQNNGV. The CDR3 spans 17 residues. Trimming removed 6 bases from V and 1 base from J, with 16 bases in between. The CDR3 bases are TGTGCCAGCAGTTCAGGGGTCCCGAGGTCTGGGGCCAACGTCCTGACTTTC. Translated: CASSSGVPRSGANVLTF.

J is TRBJ2-5 and V is TRBV15; TRBD1 aligns across 12 bases. CDR3 length: 14 amino acids. Germline CDR1 and CDR2: LNHNV and YYDKDF (reference sequence). V lost 6 bases and J lost 4; bases outside the gene matches: 3. The CDR3 DNA reads TGTGCCACCAGGGGGGACAGGGGGCGAGAGACCCAGTACTTC. This translates into CATRGDRGRETQYF.

This clonotype was recorded many times. V usage is TRBV13 and J usage is TRBJ2-1; no reliable D call. This CDR3 is built from 15 residues. Germline values: CDR1 PRHDT, CDR2 FYEKMQ (reference sequence). Trimming took off 1 base at V and 0 bases at J, with 7 bases between the two ends. CDR3 loop: CASSLDRNSYNEQFF. The CDR3 DNA sequence: TGTGCCAGCAGCTTAGACAGAAACTCCTACAATGAGCAGTTCTTC.

This clonotype was seen a handful of times. The chain has TRBV2 and TRBJ2-2, with a weak D call TRBD2 (6 bases). The CDR3 totals 14 residues. From germline, CDR1 is SNHLY and CDR2 FYNNEI. Trimming shortened V by 10 bases and J by 2 bases, and 14 bases separated the two germline ends. The DNA of the CDR3 is TGTGCCACCCGTCGGGAGCCTAACACCGGGGAGCTGTTTTTT. Translating gives CATRREPNTGELFF.

This sequence joins TRBV19 and TRBJ1-5; D call uncertain. V was cut by 7 bases and J by 5 bases, with 12 bases left in between. Germline loops: CDR1 LNHDA, CDR2 SQIVND (reference sequence). CDR3 size: 13 residues. CDR3 protein: CASNVIWYQPQHF. In nucleotides, the CDR3 is TGTGCCAGTAACGTAATATGGTATCAGCCCCAGCATTTT.

This clonotype showed up just a few times. This chain links TRBV5-1 with TRBJ2-1, with 8 bases fitting TRBD1. Germline CDR1 and CDR2: SGHRS and YFSETQ. V lost 4 bases and J lost 7; bases outside the gene matches: 10. The CDR3 runs to 15 residues. For the CDR3, the DNA is TGCGCCAGCAGCACCCCCGACAGGGGAGGAAATGAGCAGTTCTTC. The encoded protein is CASSTPDRGGNEQFF.

This clonotype was counted between two and nine times. This chain connects TRBV25-1 to TRBJ1-5; D is possibly TRBD1 (5 bases). Per germline, CDR1 MGHDK and CDR2 SYGVNS. The CDR3 loop spans 13 amino acids. V lost 8 bases and J lost 3, with 11 bases in between. The CDR3 loop reads CASQLGPNQPQHF. The CDR3 DNA is TGTGCCAGCCAACTGGGGCCCAATCAGCCCCAGCATTTT.

This sequence joins TRBV12-3 or TRBV12-4 and TRBJ2-2; D is ambiguous. The germline V and J ends were trimmed by 6 bases and 5 bases, with 10 bases remaining between them. The CDR3 spans 13 residues. DNA for the CDR3: TGTGCCAGCAGGCCCGGACGGACCGGGGAGCTGTTTTTT. It translates to CASRPGRTGELFF.

The chain combines TRBV6-1 with TRBJ2-3, with 9 bases fitting TRBD2. The CDR3 loop spans 16 amino acids. Germline-derived CDR1 and CDR2 are MNHNS and SASEGT. Losses at the gene ends were 6 bases for V and 2 bases for J; bases not matched to a gene: 9. The DNA for the CDR3 is TGTGCCAGCAGGCCGGGGGCTAGCGGGGTCACAGATACGCAGTATTTT. It translates to CASRPGASGVTDTQYF.

This chain connects TRBV13 to TRBJ1-3, with D unclear. Germline CDR1 reads PRHDT; CDR2 reads FYEKMQ (reference sequence). V gave up 1 base and J gave up 0 bases, with 7 bases separating them. This CDR3 is 15 amino acids long. CDR3 DNA: TGTGCCAGCAGCTTAGCTGGGATCTCTGGAAACACCATATATTTT. It codes for CASSLAGISGNTIYF.

This clonotype came up many times. The chain uses TRBV30 and TRBJ2-5; 7 bases map to TRBD1. Germline V gives CDR1 GTSNPN, CDR2 SVGIG (reference sequence). Trimming cost V 3 bases and J 5 bases; bases outside gene matches: 9. The length of the CDR3 is 14 residues. CDR3 DNA sequence: TGTGCCTGGAGCGGGGACAGCCCTCCGGAGACCCAGTACTTC. As protein: CAWSGDSPPETQYF.